This TCR beta chain derives from a study of cytotoxic CD8 clonotypes in ibrutinib-treated CLL. Whole-study results and caveats: Age-matched healthy donor levels were exceeded by baseline clonality, which tracked circulating CD8+ T-cell counts.

V was clipped by 7 bases and J by 0 bases, with 13 bases between them. CDR1 LNHNV and CDR2 YYDKDF come from the germline V gene (reference sequence). The CDR3 totals 15 residues. In its sample, this clone was seen a few times. The antigen remains undetermined. Profiled with immunoSEQ multiplex PCR; TCRdb holds only in-frame clones, not every one. The sample shows 300,000 or so clones, around 66% of them seen only once. The chain recombines TRBV15 with TRBJ1-3, with no clear D. The specimen comprised PBMCs, sampled after 36 months of ibrutinib treatment. The receptor's source is a human donor with chronic lymphocytic leukemia. DNA of the CDR3: TGTGCCACCACAGGCGCCGTTCACTCTGGAAACACCATATATTTT. Protein: CATTGAVHSGNTIYF.